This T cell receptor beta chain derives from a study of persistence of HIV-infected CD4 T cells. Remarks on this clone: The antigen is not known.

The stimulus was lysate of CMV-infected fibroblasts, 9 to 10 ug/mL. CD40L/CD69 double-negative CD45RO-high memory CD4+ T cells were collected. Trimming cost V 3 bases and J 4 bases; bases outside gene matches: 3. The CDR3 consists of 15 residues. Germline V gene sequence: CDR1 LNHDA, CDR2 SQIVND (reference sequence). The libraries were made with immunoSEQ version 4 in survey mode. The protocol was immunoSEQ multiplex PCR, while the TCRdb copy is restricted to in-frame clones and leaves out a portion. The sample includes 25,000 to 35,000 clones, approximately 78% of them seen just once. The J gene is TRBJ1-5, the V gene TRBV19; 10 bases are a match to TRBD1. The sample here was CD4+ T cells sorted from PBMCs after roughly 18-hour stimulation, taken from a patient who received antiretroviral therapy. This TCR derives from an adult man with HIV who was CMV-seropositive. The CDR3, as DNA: TGTGCCAGTAGTATGGGGGACAGGGGAAATCAGCCCCAGCATTTT. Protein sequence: CASSMGDRGNQPQHF.